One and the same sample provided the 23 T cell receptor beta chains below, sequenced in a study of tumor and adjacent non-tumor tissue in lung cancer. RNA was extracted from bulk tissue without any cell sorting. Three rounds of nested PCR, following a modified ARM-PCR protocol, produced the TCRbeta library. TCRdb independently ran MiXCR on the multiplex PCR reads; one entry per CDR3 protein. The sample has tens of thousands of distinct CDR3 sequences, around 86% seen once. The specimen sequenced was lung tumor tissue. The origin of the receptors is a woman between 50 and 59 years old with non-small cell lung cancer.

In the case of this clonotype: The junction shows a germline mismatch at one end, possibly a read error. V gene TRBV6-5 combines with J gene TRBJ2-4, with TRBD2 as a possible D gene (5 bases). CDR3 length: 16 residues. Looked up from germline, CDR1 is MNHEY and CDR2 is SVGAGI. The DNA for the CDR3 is TGTGTCAGCAGTGCCACTCATTTACATGGGAGAAACATTCAGTACTTC. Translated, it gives CVSSATHLHGRNIQYF.

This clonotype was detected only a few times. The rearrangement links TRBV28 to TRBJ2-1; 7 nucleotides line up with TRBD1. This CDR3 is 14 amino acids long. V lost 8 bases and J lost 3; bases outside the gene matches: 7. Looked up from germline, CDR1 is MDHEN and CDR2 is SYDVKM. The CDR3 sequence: CASDPGQYYNEQFF. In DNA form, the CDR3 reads TGTGCCAGCGATCCGGGACAGTACTACAATGAGCAGTTCTTC.

CDR3 amino acids: CTSSQVYRIGETQYF. CDR3 in DNA: TGTACTAGCAGCCAAGTTTACAGGATAGGAGAGACCCAGTACTTC. The V and J genes are TRBV4-2 and TRBJ2-5; D is perhaps TRBD2 (6 bases). This CDR3 spans 15 amino acids. Germline V gene sequence: CDR1 LGHNA, CDR2 YNFKEQ.

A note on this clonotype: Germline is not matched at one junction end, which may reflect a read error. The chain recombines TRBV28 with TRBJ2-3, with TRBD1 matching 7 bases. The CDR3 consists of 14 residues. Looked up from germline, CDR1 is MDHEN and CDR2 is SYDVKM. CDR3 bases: TGTGCCAGCAGTTCAGGACAGGAGGTACATACGCATTATTTT. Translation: CASSSGQEVHTHYF.

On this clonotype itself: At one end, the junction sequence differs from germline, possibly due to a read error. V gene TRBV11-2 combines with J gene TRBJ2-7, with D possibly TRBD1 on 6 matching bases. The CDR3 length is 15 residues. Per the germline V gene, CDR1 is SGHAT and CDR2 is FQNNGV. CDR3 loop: CVSSLPGHPYNEQCF. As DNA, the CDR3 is TGTGTCAGCAGCCTCCCGGGACACCCATACAACGAGCAGTGTTTC.

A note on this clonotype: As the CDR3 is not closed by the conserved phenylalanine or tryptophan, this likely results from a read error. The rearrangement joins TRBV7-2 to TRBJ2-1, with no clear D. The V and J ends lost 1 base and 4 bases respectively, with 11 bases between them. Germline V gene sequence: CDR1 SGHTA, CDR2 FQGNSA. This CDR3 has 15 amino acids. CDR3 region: CASSLDSSSYNEQFC. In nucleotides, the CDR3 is TGTGCCAGCAGCTTAGACTCGAGCTCATACAATGAGCAGTTCTGC.

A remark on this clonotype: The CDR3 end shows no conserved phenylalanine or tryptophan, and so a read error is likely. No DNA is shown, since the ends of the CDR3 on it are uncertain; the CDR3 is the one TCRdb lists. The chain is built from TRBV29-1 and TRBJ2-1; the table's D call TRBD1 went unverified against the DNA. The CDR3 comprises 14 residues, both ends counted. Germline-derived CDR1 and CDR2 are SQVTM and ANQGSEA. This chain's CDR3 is CSIRSAGTAYEQLV.

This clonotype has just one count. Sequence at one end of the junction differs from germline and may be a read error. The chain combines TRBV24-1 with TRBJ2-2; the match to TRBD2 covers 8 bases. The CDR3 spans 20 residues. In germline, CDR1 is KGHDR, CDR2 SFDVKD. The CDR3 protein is CAASDPANRLAREVTGELFF. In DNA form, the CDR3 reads TGTGCCGCCAGTGACCCCGCCAACCGACTAGCGAGAGAGGTCACCGGGGAGCTGTTTTTT.

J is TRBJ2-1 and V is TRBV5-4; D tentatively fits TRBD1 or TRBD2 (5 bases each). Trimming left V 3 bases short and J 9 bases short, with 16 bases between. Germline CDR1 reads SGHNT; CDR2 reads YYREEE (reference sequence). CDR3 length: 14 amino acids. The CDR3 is CASSWGFSGTEQFF. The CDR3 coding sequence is TGTGCCAGCAGCTGGGGGTTCTCGGGCACTGAGCAGTTCTTC.

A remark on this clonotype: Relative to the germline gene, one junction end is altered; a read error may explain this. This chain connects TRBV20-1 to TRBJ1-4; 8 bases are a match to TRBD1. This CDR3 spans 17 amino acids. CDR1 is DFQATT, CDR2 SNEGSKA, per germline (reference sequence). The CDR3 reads CSARQGRGGVTDEKLFF. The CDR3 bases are TGCAGTGCCAGACAGGGGAGGGGAGGGGTAACTGATGAAAAACTGTTTTTT.

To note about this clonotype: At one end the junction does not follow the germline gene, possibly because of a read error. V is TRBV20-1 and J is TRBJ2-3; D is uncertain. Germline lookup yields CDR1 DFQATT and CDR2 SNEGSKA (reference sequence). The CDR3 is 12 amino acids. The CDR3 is CNADPRIDTQYF. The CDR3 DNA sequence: TGCAATGCTGACCCCCGCATAGATACGCAGTATTTT.

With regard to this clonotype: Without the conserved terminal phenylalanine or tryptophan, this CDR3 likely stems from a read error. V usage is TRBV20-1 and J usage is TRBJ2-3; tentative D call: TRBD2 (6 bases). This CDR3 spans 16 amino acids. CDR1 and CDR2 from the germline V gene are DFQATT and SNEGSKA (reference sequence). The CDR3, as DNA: TGCAATGCTAGAGGGACGAGCGGAGGACTAAGAGATACGCAGTATTAT. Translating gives CNARGTSGGLRDTQYY.

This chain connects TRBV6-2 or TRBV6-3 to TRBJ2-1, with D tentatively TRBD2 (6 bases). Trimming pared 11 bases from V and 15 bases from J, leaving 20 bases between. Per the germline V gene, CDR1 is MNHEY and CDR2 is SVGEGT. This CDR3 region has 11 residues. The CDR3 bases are TGTGCCGCCGATGGGGCCGGGAGAACGTTCTTC. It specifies CAADGAGRTFF.

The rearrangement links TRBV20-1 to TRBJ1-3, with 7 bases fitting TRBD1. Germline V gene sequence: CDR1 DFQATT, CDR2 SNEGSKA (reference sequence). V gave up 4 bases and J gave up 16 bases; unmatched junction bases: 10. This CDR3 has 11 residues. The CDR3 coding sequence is TGCAGTGCTAAGGCCAAGGGGGCACTCTATTTT. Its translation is CSAKAKGALYF.

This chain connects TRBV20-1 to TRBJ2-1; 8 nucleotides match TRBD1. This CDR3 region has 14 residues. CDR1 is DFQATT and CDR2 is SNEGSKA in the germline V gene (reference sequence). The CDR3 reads CCDRTSGQGYEQFF. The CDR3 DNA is TGCTGTGATAGAACAAGCGGACAGGGATATGAGCAGTTCTTC.

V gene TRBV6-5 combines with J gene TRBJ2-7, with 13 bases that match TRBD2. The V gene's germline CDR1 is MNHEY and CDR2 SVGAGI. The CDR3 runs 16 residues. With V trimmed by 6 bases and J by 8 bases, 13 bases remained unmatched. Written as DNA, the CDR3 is TGTGCCAGCAGCCCCGCCGGGACTAGCGGGACTTACAAGCAGTACTTC. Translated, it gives CASSPAGTSGTYKQYF.

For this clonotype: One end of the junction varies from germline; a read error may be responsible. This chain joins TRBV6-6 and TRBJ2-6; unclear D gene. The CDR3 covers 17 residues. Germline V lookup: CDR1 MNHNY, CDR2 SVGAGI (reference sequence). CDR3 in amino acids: CASSYPGVPSGANVLTF. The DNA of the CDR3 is TGCGCCAGCAGTTACCCAGGTGTACCCTCTGGGGCCAACGTCCTGACTTTC.

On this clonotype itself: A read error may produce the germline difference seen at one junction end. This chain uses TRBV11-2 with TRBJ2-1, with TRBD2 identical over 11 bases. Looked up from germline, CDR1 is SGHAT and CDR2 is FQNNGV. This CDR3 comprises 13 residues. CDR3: CASRPSGRPSKIF. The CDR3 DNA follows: TGTGCCAGCCGACCTAGCGGGAGGCCTTCCAAGATCTTC.

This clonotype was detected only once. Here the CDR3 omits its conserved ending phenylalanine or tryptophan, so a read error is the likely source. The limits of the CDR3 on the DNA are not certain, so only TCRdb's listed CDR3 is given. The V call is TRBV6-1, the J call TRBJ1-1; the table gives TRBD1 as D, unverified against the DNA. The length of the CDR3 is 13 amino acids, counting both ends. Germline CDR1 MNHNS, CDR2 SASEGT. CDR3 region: CASSEAQGREPFS.

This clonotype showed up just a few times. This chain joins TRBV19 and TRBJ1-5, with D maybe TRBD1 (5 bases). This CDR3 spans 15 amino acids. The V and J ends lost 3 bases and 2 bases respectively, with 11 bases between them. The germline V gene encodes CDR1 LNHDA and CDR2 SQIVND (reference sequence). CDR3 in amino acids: CASSMGQGGNQPQHF. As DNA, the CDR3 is TGTGCCAGTAGTATGGGCCAGGGAGGCAATCAGCCCCAGCATTTT.

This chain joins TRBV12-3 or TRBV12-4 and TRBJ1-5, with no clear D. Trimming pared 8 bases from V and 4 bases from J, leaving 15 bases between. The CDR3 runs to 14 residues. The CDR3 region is CASCDTCGNQPQHF. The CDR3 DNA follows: TGTGCCAGCTGTGACACATGTGGTAATCAGCCCCAGCATTTT.

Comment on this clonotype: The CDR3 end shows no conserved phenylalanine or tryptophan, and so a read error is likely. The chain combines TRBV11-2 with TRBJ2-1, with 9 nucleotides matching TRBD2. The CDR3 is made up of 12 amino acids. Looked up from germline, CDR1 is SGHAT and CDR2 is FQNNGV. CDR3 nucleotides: TGTGTCAGCATGGGACTAGCTGACGAGCAGTTCTTA. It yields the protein CVSMGLADEQFL.

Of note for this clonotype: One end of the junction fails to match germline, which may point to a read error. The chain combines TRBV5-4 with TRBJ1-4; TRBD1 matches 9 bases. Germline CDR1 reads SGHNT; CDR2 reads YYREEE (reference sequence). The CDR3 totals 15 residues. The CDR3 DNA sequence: TGTGCCAGCAGCTCAAACAGGGGGCTAGAAGAAAAACTGTCTTTT. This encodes CASSSNRGLEEKLSF.